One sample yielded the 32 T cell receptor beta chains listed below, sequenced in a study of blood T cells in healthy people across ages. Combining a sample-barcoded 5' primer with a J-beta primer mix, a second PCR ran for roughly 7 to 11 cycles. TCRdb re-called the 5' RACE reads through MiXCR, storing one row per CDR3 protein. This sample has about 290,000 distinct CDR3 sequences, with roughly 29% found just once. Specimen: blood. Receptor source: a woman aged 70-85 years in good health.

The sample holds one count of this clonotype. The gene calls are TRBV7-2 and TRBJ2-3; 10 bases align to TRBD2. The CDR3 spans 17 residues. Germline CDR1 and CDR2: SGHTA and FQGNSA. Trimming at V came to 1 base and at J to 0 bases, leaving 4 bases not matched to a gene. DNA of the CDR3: TGTGCCAGCAGCTTAGTGGGGACTAGCGAGAGCACAGATACGCAGTATTTT. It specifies CASSLVGTSESTDTQYF.

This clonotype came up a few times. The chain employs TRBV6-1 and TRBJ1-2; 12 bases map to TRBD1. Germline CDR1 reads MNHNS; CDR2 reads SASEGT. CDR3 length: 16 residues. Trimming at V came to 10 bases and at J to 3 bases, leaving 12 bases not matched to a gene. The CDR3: CATRDRGLGFDYGYTF. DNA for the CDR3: TGTGCCACCAGGGACAGGGGGCTTGGTTTTGACTATGGCTACACCTTC.

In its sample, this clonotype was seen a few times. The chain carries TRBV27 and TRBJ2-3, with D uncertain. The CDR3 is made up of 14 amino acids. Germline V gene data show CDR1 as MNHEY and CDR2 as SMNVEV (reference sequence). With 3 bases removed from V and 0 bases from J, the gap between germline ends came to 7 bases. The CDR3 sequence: CASSFFDSTDTQYF. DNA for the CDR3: TGTGCCAGCAGTTTCTTTGATAGCACAGATACGCAGTATTTT.

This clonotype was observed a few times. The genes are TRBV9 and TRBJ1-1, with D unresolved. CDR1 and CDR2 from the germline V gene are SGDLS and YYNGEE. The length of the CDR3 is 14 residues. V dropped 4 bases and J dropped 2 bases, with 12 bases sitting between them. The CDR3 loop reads CASSRRQVNTEAFF. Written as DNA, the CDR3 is TGTGCCAGCAGCAGAAGACAAGTTAACACTGAAGCTTTCTTT.

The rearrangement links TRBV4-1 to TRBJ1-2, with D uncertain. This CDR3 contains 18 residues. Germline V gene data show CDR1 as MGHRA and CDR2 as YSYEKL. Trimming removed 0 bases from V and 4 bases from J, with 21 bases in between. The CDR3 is CASSQDIRAGLNPYGYTF. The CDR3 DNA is TGCGCCAGCAGCCAAGATATTCGGGCAGGTTTGAATCCCTATGGCTACACCTTC.

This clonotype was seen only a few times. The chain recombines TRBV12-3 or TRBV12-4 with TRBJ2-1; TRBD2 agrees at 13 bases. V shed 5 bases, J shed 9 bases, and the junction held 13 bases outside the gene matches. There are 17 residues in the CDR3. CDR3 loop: CASSPWGLAGTGREQFF. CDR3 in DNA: TGTGCCAGCAGTCCCTGGGGACTAGCGGGAACGGGGCGTGAGCAGTTCTTC.

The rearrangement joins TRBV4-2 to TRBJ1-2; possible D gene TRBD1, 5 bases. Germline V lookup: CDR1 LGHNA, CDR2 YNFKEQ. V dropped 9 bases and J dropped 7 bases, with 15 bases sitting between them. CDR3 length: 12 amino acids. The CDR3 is CASSRGAGGYTF. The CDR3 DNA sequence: TGTGCCAGTTCCCGGGGCGCCGGTGGCTACACCTTC.

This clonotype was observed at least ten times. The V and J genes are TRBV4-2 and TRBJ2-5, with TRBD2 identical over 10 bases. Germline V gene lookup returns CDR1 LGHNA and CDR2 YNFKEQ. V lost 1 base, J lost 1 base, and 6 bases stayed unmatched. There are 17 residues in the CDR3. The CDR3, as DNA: TGTGCCAGCAGCCAAGTTATAGCGGGAGGCTCCCAAGAGACCCAGTACTTC. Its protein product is CASSQVIAGGSQETQYF.

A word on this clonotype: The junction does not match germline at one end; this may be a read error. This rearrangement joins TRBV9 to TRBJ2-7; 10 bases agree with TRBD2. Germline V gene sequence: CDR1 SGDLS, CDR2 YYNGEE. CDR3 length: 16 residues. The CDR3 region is CASSVLSSGRGREPFF. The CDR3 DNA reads TGTGCCAGCAGCGTCCTTTCTAGCGGGAGAGGGAGGGAGCCGTTCTTC.

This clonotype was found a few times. CDR3 DNA: TGTGCCAGCAACTTTCCCGGCACGGATGGCTACACCTTC. Protein product: CASNFPGTDGYTF. This chain joins TRBV28 and TRBJ1-2; D unclear. V lost 7 bases to trimming and J lost 6 bases, with 15 bases between them. Germline V CDR1 and CDR2: MDHEN, SYDVKM. CDR3 length: 13 amino acids.

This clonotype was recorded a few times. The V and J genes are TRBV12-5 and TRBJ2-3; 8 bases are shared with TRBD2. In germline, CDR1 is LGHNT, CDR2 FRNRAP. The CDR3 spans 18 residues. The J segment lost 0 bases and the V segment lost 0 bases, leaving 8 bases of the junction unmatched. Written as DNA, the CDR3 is TGTGCTAGTGGTTTGGTACTGGTGACTAGCGTTAGCACAGATACGCAGTATTTT. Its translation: CASGLVLVTSVSTDTQYF.

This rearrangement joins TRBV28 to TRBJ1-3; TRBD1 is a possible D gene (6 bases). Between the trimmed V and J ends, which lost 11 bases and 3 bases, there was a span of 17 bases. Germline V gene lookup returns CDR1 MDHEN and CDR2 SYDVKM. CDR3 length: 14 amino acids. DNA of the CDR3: TGTGCCGGCAAAGGCGCGGGACATGGAAACACCATATATTTT. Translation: CAGKGAGHGNTIYF.

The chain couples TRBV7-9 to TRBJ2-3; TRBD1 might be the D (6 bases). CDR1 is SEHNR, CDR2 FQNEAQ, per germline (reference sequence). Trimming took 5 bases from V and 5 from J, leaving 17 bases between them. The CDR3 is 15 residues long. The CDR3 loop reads CASSPPGQGIDTQYF. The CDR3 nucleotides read TGTGCCAGCAGCCCCCCGGGGCAGGGGATAGATACGCAGTATTTT.

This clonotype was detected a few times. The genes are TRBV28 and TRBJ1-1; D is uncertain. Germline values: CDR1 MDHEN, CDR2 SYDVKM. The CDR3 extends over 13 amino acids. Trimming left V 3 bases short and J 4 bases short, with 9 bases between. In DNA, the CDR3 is TGTGCCAGCAGTTTGAGAGGAGTCACTGAAGCTTTCTTT. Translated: CASSLRGVTEAFF.

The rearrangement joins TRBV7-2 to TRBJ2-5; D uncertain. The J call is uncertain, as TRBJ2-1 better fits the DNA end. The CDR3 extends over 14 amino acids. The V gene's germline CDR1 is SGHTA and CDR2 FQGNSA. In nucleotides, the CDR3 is TGTGCCAGCAGCTCCCCCCCCGGAAGGAATGAGCAGTTCTTC. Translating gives CASSSPPGRNEQFF.

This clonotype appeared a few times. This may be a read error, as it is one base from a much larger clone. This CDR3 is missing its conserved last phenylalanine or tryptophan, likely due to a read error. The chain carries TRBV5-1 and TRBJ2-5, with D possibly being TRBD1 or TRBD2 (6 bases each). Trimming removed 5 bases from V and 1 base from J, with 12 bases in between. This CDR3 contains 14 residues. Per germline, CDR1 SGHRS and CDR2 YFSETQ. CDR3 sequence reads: CASSPGGSQETQYL. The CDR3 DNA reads TGCGCCAGCAGTCCCGGGGGCAGCCAAGAGACCCAGTACCTC.

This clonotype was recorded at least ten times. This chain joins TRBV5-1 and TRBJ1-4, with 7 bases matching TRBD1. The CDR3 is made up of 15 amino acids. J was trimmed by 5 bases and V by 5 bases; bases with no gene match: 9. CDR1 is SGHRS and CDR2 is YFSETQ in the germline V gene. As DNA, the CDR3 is TGCGCCAGCAGAGACGACAGGGAGATAAATGAAAAACTGTTTTTT. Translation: CASRDDREINEKLFF.

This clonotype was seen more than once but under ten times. In nucleotides, the CDR3 is TGCAGTGCTAGACAGGGCGATGTCGGTCTGTTTTTT. Its translation: CSARQGDVGLFF. The chain has TRBV20-1 and TRBJ1-4; TRBD1 might be the D (5 bases). CDR3 length equals 12 residues. With 2 bases removed from V and 14 bases from J, the gap between germline ends came to 15 bases. Germline CDR1 reads DFQATT; CDR2 reads SNEGSKA (reference sequence).

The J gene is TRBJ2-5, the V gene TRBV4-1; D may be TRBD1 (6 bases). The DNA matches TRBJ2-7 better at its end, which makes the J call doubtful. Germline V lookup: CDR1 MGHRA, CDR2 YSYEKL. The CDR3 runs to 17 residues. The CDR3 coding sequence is TGCGCCAGCAGCCAAACTACCGGGACAACCTCGGCCTACGAGCAGTACTTC. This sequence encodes CASSQTTGTTSAYEQYF.

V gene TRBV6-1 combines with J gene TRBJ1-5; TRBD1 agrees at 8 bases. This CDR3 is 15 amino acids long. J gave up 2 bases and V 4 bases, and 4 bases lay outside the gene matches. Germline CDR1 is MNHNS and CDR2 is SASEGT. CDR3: CASSARGQGNQPQHF. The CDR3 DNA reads TGTGCCAGCAGTGCCAGGGGGCAGGGCAATCAGCCCCAGCATTTT.

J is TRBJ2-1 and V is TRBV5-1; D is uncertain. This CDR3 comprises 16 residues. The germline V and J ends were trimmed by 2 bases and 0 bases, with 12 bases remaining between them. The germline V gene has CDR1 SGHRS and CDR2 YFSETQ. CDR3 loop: CASSLRTASSYNEQFF. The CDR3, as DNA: TGCGCCAGCAGCTTAAGGACGGCTAGCTCCTACAATGAGCAGTTCTTC.

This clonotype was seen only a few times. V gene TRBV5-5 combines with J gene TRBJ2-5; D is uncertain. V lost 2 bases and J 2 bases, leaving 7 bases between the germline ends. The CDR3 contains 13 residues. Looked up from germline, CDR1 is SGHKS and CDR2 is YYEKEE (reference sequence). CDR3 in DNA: TGTGCCAGCAGCTTTATCTTACAAGAGACCCAGTACTTC. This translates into CASSFILQETQYF.

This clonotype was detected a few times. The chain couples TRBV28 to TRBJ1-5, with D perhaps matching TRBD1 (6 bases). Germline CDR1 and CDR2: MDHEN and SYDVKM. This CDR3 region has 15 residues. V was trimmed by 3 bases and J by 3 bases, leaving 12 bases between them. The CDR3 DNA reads TGTGCCAGCAGTTTCAGGGGTCATTCCAATCAGCCCCAGCATTTT. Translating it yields CASSFRGHSNQPQHF.

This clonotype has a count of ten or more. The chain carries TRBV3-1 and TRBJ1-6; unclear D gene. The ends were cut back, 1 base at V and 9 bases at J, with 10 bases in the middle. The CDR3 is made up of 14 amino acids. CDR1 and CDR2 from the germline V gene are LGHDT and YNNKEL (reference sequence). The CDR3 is CASSQGAGGSPLHF. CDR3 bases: TGTGCCAGCAGCCAAGGGGCGGGTGGTTCACCCCTCCACTTT.

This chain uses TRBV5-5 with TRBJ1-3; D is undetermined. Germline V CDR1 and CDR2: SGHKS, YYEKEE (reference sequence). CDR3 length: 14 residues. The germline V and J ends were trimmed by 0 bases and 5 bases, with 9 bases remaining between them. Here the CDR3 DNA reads TGTGCCAGCAGCTTGGAGGGTTTAAGAAACACCATATATTTT. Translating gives CASSLEGLRNTIYF.

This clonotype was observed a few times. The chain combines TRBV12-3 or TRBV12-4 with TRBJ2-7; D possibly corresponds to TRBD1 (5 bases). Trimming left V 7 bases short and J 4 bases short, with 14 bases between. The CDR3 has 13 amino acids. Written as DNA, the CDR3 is TGTGCCAGCACCCCAGGGTCTAGGTACGAGCAGTACTTC. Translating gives CASTPGSRYEQYF.

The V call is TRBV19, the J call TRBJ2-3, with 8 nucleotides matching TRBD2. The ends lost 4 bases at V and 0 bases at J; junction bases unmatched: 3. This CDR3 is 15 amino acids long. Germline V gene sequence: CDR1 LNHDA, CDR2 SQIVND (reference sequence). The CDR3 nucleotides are TGTGCCAGTAGTACGATAGCGGGAAGCACAGATACGCAGTATTTT. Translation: CASSTIAGSTDTQYF.

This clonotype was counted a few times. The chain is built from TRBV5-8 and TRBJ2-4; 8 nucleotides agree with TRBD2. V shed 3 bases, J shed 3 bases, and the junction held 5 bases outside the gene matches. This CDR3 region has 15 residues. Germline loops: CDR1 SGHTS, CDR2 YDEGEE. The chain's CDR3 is CASSSQTSDKNIQYF. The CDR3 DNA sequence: TGTGCCAGCAGCTCACAGACTAGCGACAAAAACATTCAGTACTTC.

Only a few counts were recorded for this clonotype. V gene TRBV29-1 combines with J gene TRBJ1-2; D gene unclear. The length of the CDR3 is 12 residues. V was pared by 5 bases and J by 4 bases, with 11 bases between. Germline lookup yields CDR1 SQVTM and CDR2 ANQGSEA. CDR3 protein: CSVISSTYGYTF. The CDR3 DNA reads TGCAGCGTTATATCGAGCACCTATGGCTACACCTTC.

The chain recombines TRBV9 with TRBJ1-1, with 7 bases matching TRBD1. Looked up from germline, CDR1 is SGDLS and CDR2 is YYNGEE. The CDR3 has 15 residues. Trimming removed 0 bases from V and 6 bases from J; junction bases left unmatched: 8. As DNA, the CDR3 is TGTGCCAGCAGCGTAGAGGCAGGGGGGCGGTCTGAAGCTTTCTTT. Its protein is CASSVEAGGRSEAFF.

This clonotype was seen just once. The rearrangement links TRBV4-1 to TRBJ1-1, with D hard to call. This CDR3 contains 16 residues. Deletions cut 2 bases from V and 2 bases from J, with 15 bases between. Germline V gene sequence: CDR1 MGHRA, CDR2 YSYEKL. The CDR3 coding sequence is TGCGCCAGCAGCCAACCGATAAAGACCCTAAACACTGAAGCTTTCTTT. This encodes CASSQPIKTLNTEAFF.

CDR3 residues: CASSSDMSYEQYF. The CDR3 nucleotides are TGTGCCAGCAGCTCGGACATGTCCTACGAGCAGTACTTC. The genes are TRBV7-9 and TRBJ2-7; D is possibly TRBD1 (5 bases). From germline, CDR1 is SEHNR and CDR2 FQNEAQ (reference sequence). The CDR3 has 13 amino acids. The V gene lost 4 bases and the J gene lost 1 base, with 8 bases spanning the gap.